The source of this T cell receptor (beta chain) is a study of cytomegalovirus exposure and HLA in healthy donors. Whole-study results and caveats: Most CMV-associated TCR beta chains appeared HLA-restricted in a later analysis. Earlier analysis found most TCR beta V segments productive about 90% or about 30% of the time.

PCR primers comprised 60 Vbeta and 13 Jbeta primers. Generated by immunoSEQ multiplex PCR, the TCRdb table keeps only in-frame clones and is missing some. The sample consists of about 89,000 clones, over 60% of them appearing once. With respect to this clone: What it recognizes is unknown.

Trimming took off 3 bases at V and 0 bases at J, with 10 bases between the two ends. CDR3 length equals 15 residues. CDR1 MNHEY and CDR2 SMNVEV come from the germline V gene (reference sequence). The material sequenced was PBMCs. This TCR was sampled from a young man in good health and CMV-seronegative. The chain carries TRBV27 and TRBJ2-3; tentatively, D is TRBD1 (6 bases). CDR3 DNA sequence: TGTGCCAGCAGTTTCCTCCAGGGGAGCACAGATACGCAGTATTTT. Translated: CASSFLQGSTDTQYF.